What follows are 21 T cell receptor beta chains derived from one specimen sequenced in a study of blood T cell repertoires in COVID-19. Sequencing used immunoSEQ multiplex PCR; TCRdb keeps in-frame clones, though not all of them. The repertoire holds around 64,000 clones, with around 87% as singletons. Material for sequencing was peripheral blood. These receptors came from a man in his forties or fifties with active COVID-19.

This clone was observed a single time. The chain combines TRBV28 with TRBJ2-1; D is uncertain. The V gene lost 1 base and the J gene lost 0 bases, with 19 bases spanning the gap. Per the germline V gene, CDR1 is MDHEN and CDR2 is SYDVKM. CDR3 size: 19 residues. CDR3 sequence (DNA): TGTGCCAGCAGTTTATTTAGGTGGCAGGCCACAAGCTCCTACAATGAGCAGTTCTTC. Its protein is CASSLFRWQATSSYNEQFF. Full variable domain (rest looked up from reference TRBV28 and TRBJ2-1): DVKVTQSSRYLVKRTGEKVFLECVQDMDHENMFWYRQDPGLGLRLIYFSYDVKMKEKGDIPEGYSVSREKKERFSLILESASTNQTSMYLCASSLFRWQATSSYNEQFFGPGTRLTVL.

This clone appeared once. The chain joins TRBV18 to TRBJ1-1, with D perhaps matching TRBD1 (6 bases). Trimming removed 3 bases from V and 1 base from J, with 12 bases in between. Germline values: CDR1 KGHSH, CDR2 LQKENI. The CDR3 sequence is 15 residues long. The DNA for the CDR3 is TGTGCCAGCTCACCTGCCCAGGGGCGGAACACTGAAGCTTTCTTT. Translated: CASSPAQGRNTEAFF. Full variable domain (missing parts from reference TRBV18 and TRBJ1-1): NAGVMQNPRHLVRRRGQEARLRCSPMKGHSHVYWYRQLPEEGLKFMVYLQKENIIDESGMPKERFSAEFPKEGPSILRIQQVVRGDSAAYFCASSPAQGRNTEAFFGQGTRLTVV.

The chain uses TRBV5-6 and TRBJ2-2; tentative D call: TRBD1 (5 bases). CDR1 is SGHDT, CDR2 YYEEEE, per germline. V lost 2 bases and J lost 2, with 10 bases in between. The CDR3 has 15 amino acids. CDR3 bases: TGTGCCAGCAGCTTCGACGACAGAAACACCGGGGAGCTGTTTTTT. As protein: CASSFDDRNTGELFF.

The J gene is TRBJ2-1, the V gene TRBV18, with a weak D call TRBD1 (6 bases). The CDR3 spans 13 residues. Germline V CDR1 and CDR2: KGHSH, LQKENI. V was cut by 6 bases and J by 7 bases, with 13 bases left in between. Here the CDR3 reads CASSDVRGNEQFF. CDR3 nucleotide sequence: TGTGCCAGCTCCGATGTGAGGGGGAATGAGCAGTTCTTC. Complete variable domain (other parts from reference TRBV18 and TRBJ2-1): NAGVMQNPRHLVRRRGQEARLRCSPMKGHSHVYWYRQLPEEGLKFMVYLQKENIIDESGMPKERFSAEFPKEGPSILRIQQVVRGDSAAYFCASSDVRGNEQFFGPGTRLTVL.

This rearrangement joins TRBV15 to TRBJ1-3, with D perhaps matching TRBD1 (5 bases). V was shortened by 1 base and J by 1 base, with 11 bases between the two germline ends. Germline V gene data show CDR1 as LNHNV and CDR2 as YYDKDF (reference sequence). The length of the CDR3 is 16 residues. The CDR3 loop is CATSRARVLSGNTIYF. DNA of the CDR3: TGTGCCACCAGCAGAGCCAGGGTCTTATCTGGAAACACCATATATTTT.

This rearrangement joins TRBV6-2 or TRBV6-3 to TRBJ1-1; D might be TRBD1 (5 bases). The germline gives CDR1 MNHEY, CDR2 SVGEGT. Trimming took 4 bases from V and 6 from J, leaving 12 bases between them. This CDR3 has 13 amino acids. The CDR3 DNA follows: TGTGCCAGCAGTTTCGGTGGACACTCTGAAGCTTTCTTT. Translated, it gives CASSFGGHSEAFF.

V and J are TRBV7-2 and TRBJ2-1, with 13 bases lining up with TRBD2. Germline CDR1 SGHTA, CDR2 FQGNSA. This CDR3 spans 17 amino acids. V lost 7 bases, J lost 5 bases, and 11 bases stayed unmatched. DNA for the CDR3: TGTGCCAGCAACCCCGCTAGGGGACTAGCGGGACACAATGAGCAGTTCTTC. Encoded protein: CASNPARGLAGHNEQFF. The full variable domain, rest sourced from reference TRBV7-2 and TRBJ2-1, is GAGVSQSPSNKVTEKGKDVELRCDPISGHTALYWYRQSLGQGLEFLIYFQGNSAPDKSGLPSDRFSAERTGGSVSTLTIQRTQQEDSAVYLCASNPARGLAGHNEQFFGPGTRLTVL.

The chain joins TRBV3-1 (or the pseudogene TRBV3-2) to TRBJ1-6; D call uncertain. The CDR3 loop spans 14 amino acids. Trimming removed 1 base at V and 7 bases at J, with 8 bases between. Germline loops: CDR1 LGHDT, CDR2 YNNKEL (reference sequence). CDR3 coding DNA: TGTGCCAGCAGCCAAGTCGAGGGAAATTCACCCCTCCACTTT. Encoded protein: CASSQVEGNSPLHF.

V is TRBV5-1 and J is TRBJ1-2; TRBD1 matches at 7 bases. CDR3 length equals 13 residues. CDR1 is SGHRS and CDR2 is YFSETQ in the germline V gene. V lost 3 bases to trimming and J lost 4 bases; unmatched junction nucleotides: 3. The CDR3 protein is CASSYDRAYGYTF. CDR3 DNA: TGCGCCAGCAGCTATGACAGGGCCTATGGCTACACCTTC.

This rearrangement joins TRBV7-9 to TRBJ1-1; a possible D gene is TRBD1 (6 bases). Germline assignment: CDR1 SEHNR and CDR2 FQNEAQ (reference sequence). Trimming shortened V by 5 bases and J by 4 bases, and 11 bases separated the two germline ends. The CDR3 sequence is 13 residues long. The CDR3 protein is CASSQTGFTEAFF. In nucleotides, the CDR3 is TGTGCCAGCAGCCAAACAGGGTTCACTGAAGCTTTCTTT.

The chain recombines TRBV19 with TRBJ2-7; unclear D gene. Germline values: CDR1 LNHDA, CDR2 SQIVND (reference sequence). This CDR3 has 14 residues. Trimming shortened V by 3 bases and J by 2 bases, and 11 bases separated the two germline ends. This CDR3 is CASSITFPTYEQYF. The CDR3 DNA is TGTGCCAGTAGTATTACATTCCCCACCTACGAGCAGTACTTC.

This clone was seen a handful of times. This chain joins TRBV7-3 and TRBJ1-1; D is undetermined. This CDR3 contains 13 residues. CDR1 is SGHTA, CDR2 FQGTGA, per germline. Trimming left V 0 bases short and J 5 bases short, with 7 bases between. In nucleotides, the CDR3 is TGTGCCAGCAGCTTAACCGGAGGGACTGAAGCTTTCTTT. It codes for CASSLTGGTEAFF. The entire variable domain, with the rest obtained from reference TRBV7-3 and TRBJ1-1, is as follows: GAGVSQTPSNKVTEKGKYVELRCDPISGHTALYWYRQSLGQGPEFLIYFQGTGAADDSGLPNDRFFAVRPEGSVSTLKIQRTERGDSAVYLCASSLTGGTEAFFGQGTRLTVV.

The chain joins TRBV9 to TRBJ2-1; 8 nucleotides align to TRBD2. Germline V gene sequence: CDR1 SGDLS, CDR2 YYNGEE. With 0 bases clipped from V and 6 bases from J, the junction kept 8 bases outside the gene matches. This CDR3 has 16 amino acids. The CDR3 loop reads CASSVGGAGALNEQFF. The DNA for the CDR3 is TGTGCCAGCAGCGTAGGGGGAGCGGGAGCCCTCAATGAGCAGTTCTTC.

This clone was seen many times. The V call is TRBV30, the J call TRBJ2-1, with TRBD2 matching 9 bases. The V gene's germline CDR1 is GTSNPN and CDR2 SVGIG (reference sequence). This CDR3 is 16 amino acids long. V gave up 4 bases and J gave up 2 bases; unmatched junction bases: 9. CDR3 protein: CAWISGASGAYNEQFF. Written as DNA, the CDR3 is TGTGCCTGGATAAGTGGAGCTAGCGGGGCCTACAATGAGCAGTTCTTC.

This chain links TRBV18 with TRBJ2-7; D may be TRBD1 (6 bases). Germline CDR1 KGHSH, CDR2 LQKENI. V dropped 6 bases and J dropped 6 bases, with 12 bases sitting between them. The CDR3 contains 12 residues. CDR3 loop: CASSDGTSEQYF. In nucleotides, the CDR3 is TGTGCCAGCTCCGACGGGACAAGCGAGCAGTACTTC.

J is TRBJ1-1 and V is TRBV2; D possibly corresponds to TRBD1 (5 bases). The V gene's germline CDR1 is SNHLY and CDR2 FYNNEI. Trimming removed 4 bases at V and 5 bases at J, with 11 bases between. This CDR3 spans 13 amino acids. The CDR3 reads CASSAQKGTEAFF. The CDR3 DNA is TGTGCCAGCAGTGCTCAAAAGGGGACTGAAGCTTTCTTT.

The chain uses TRBV7-2 and TRBJ2-1; D may be TRBD2 (5 bases). The CDR3 runs 14 residues. V lost 1 base and J lost 4, with 8 bases in between. The V gene's germline CDR1 is SGHTA and CDR2 FQGNSA. CDR3 DNA sequence: TGTGCCAGCAGCTTAGACTCGGGGTACAATGAGCAGTTCTTC. It yields the protein CASSLDSGYNEQFF.

The chain has TRBV5-1 and TRBJ2-7, with D maybe TRBD1 (5 bases). CDR3 length: 15 amino acids. V gave up 0 bases and J gave up 4 bases, with 14 bases separating them. Germline V gene data show CDR1 as SGHRS and CDR2 as YFSETQ. The CDR3 is CASSLETSSGYEQYF. The CDR3, as DNA: TGCGCCAGCAGCTTGGAAACCAGTTCAGGGTACGAGCAGTACTTC.

The rearrangement joins TRBV13 to TRBJ1-2, with 7 bases lining up with TRBD1. CDR3 length equals 15 residues. V was pared by 3 bases and J by 2 bases, with 6 bases of the junction left unmatched. Germline V gene lookup returns CDR1 PRHDT and CDR2 FYEKMQ (reference sequence). CDR3 loop: CASSFRQGRNYGYTF. DNA for the CDR3: TGTGCCAGCAGCTTCCGACAGGGACGGAACTATGGCTACACCTTC.

V gene TRBV27 combines with J gene TRBJ2-7, with TRBD2 matching over 9 bases. This CDR3 spans 16 amino acids. The germline gives CDR1 MNHEY, CDR2 SMNVEV (reference sequence). V gave up 0 bases and J gave up 0 bases; unmatched junction bases: 3. DNA of the CDR3: TGTGCCAGCAGTTTATCGGCTAGCGGGGTCTCCTACGAGCAGTACTTC. Protein sequence: CASSLSASGVSYEQYF.

This clone was picked up one time. The chain recombines TRBV18 with TRBJ2-2; 9 bases map to TRBD2. Germline V gives CDR1 KGHSH, CDR2 LQKENI. V lost 1 base, J lost 2 bases, and 8 bases stayed unmatched. The CDR3 sequence is 18 residues long. The CDR3 protein is CASSPRISGRDNTGELFF. The CDR3 DNA reads TGTGCCAGCTCACCACGAATTAGCGGGAGAGATAACACCGGGGAGCTGTTTTTT.